The clone carrying this T cell receptor beta chain has a handful of counts. This sample was taken from a study of CD8 T cells in Susac syndrome. Sequencing of TCR beta was performed on blood CD8+ T cells and on blood CD4+ T cells. The CDR3 consists of 14 residues. V was cut by 5 bases and J by 2 bases, with 12 bases left in between. Germline CDR1 MNHEY, CDR2 SMNVEV (reference sequence). An input of about 0.45 to 1 ug of RNA was subjected to reverse transcription using random hexamers. Across 54 Vbeta and 13 Jbeta, TCR beta CDR3 was amplified with immunoSEQ multiplex PCR. TCRdb processed the immunoSEQ multiplex PCR reads anew with MiXCR; each CDR3 protein has one entry. The repertoire has approximately 70,000 distinct CDR3 sequences, roughly 94% of them found once; the top ten carry about 0.25%.

V and J are TRBV27 and TRBJ2-5, with a tentative D call TRBD1 (6 bases). Sequencing was done on a sample of CD8+ T cells from PBMCs. The clonotype was recovered from a human donor in good health. The CDR3 sequence is CASSTLDSQETQYF. The CDR3 DNA is TGTGCCAGCAGTACCTTGGACAGTCAAGAGACCCAGTACTTC.